What follows is one T cell receptor (beta chain) and its context. Its antigen is currently unknown. The germline gene is not matched at one end of the junction; a read error may be the cause. TCR beta cDNA was reverse-transcribed from 400 to 500 ng of total RNA. The reaction used a constant-region primer and ProtoScript II reverse transcriptase. Researchers made the TCR beta libraries by running three nested multiplex PCR rounds with slightly modified ARM-PCR. TCRdb passed the multiplex PCR reads through MiXCR, listing each CDR3 protein once. Among about 120,000 distinct CDR3 sequences listed, about two thirds were seen once. This record comes from a study of tumor-infiltrating lymphocytes in primary liver carcinoma. Study-level results: Tumor region pairs showed greater overlap than either tumor-adjacent or tumor-blood pairs did. Blood fell significantly below tumors in its top-250-clone fraction (p = 0.039).

The roughly 17-31 mg bulk tissue piece was not sorted before simultaneous RNA and DNA extraction. The sequencing sample was made of tumor-adjacent normal liver tissue. This clonotype was sampled from a woman in her sixties with primary liver carcinoma and hepatitis B virus infection.

The CDR3 loop reads CVSILTGGPQHF. The CDR3 DNA reads as TGCGTCAGCATCCTCACGGGAGGGCCCCAGCATTTT. This chain uses TRBV4-1 with TRBJ1-5; D is undetermined. CDR3 length equals 12 residues. CDR1 MGHRA and CDR2 YSYEKL come from the germline V gene.